Listed below are T cell receptor beta chains from one sample, sequenced in a study of blood T cell repertoires in COVID-19. TCRdb's table, derived via immunoSEQ multiplex PCR, lists solely in-frame clones and lacks some. The table records approximately 310,000 clones, 80% to 90% of them present only once. Sequences were obtained from peripheral blood. These receptors were taken from a woman between 50 and 59 years old who had recovered from COVID-19. The CDR3 runs from the conserved cysteine through the conserved F or W. Each record gives: clone size, D gene, J gene, V gene, CDR3 DNA, CDR3 protein. A D gene is named only where the DNA matches it firmly. Rows give clone size only sometimes, using once, few, many, or a class for an expanded clone.

>-|TRBD1|TRBJ2-7|TRBV27
TGTGCCAGCAACCCGAAGACAGGGCCAGGCGAGCAGTACTTC
CASNPKTGPGEQYF
>-|-|TRBJ2-6|TRBV5-6
TGTGCCAGCAGCTCGACGCGTGGGGCGGCCAACGTCCTGACTTTC
CASSSTRGAANVLTF
>-|-|TRBJ1-2|TRBV28
TGTGCCAGCAGTCCGGGACAATTAGACTATGGCTACACCTTC
CASSPGQLDYGYTF
>-|TRBD2|TRBJ2-2|TRBV7-2
TGTGCCAGCAGCAGACCTAGCGGGGGCGGGGAGCTGTTTTTT
CASSRPSGGGELFF
>-|TRBD1|TRBJ1-2|TRBV4-3
TGCGCCAGCAGCCATGGACAGGGGGCGCGTGGCTACACCTTC
CASSHGQGARGYTF
>-|TRBD1|TRBJ2-5|TRBV5-1
TGCGCCAGCAGCTCCGGGACAGAAGAGACCCAGTACTTC
CASSSGTEETQYF
>-|TRBD1|TRBJ2-5|TRBV15
TGTGCCACCAGCAGAGATCTTGGCAGGGGGACAGAGACCCAGTACTTC
CATSRDLGRGTETQYF
>-|-|TRBJ2-5|TRBV11-3
TGTGCCAGCAGCCCGGGACTGGGGTCTTGGGAGACCCAGTACTTC
CASSPGLGSWETQYF
>-|TRBD2|TRBJ2-5|TRBV19
TGTGCCAGCGCTAGCGGGGGAGAGACCCAGTACTTC
CASASGGETQYF
>-|-|TRBJ1-6|TRBV27
TGTGCCAGCAGACTACAAAGCTCCTATAATTCACCCCTCCACTTT
CASRLQSSYNSPLHF
>once|-|TRBJ1-5|TRBV7-2
TGTGCCAGCAGCTTAGGGGGCTTGAGCAATCAGCCCCAGCATTTT
CASSLGGLSNQPQHF
>-|-|TRBJ1-1|TRBV7-2
TGTGCCAGCAGCTTAGGGGGGCATCCAGCTTTCTTT
CASSLGGHPAFF
>-|TRBD1|TRBJ2-3|TRBV28
TGTGCCAGCAGTGCGACAGGGGCAACAGATACGCAGTATTTT
CASSATGATDTQYF
>once|TRBD2|TRBJ2-1|TRBV12-5
TGTGCTAGTGGTTGGACTGTAGGAACTAGCGGCTCCAATGAGCAGTTCTTC
CASGWTVGTSGSNEQFF
>-|-|TRBJ2-7|TRBV7-2
TGTGCCAGCAGCTTAGCGGGACACTCCTACGAGCAGTACTTC
CASSLAGHSYEQYF
>-|-|TRBJ1-1|TRBV4-1
TGCGCCAGCAGCCGCCGGGACACCTCGAACACTGAAGCTTTCTTT
CASSRRDTSNTEAFF
>-|-|TRBJ2-7|TRBV6-2/TRBV6-3
TGTGCCAGCAGTTCCATTTCCTACGAGCAGTACTTC
CASSSISYEQYF
>-|TRBD1|TRBJ2-7|TRBV27
TGTGCCGCCCGGGACAGGGCCACCTACGAGCAGTACTTC
CAARDRATYEQYF
>-|-|TRBJ1-1|TRBV15
TGTGCCACCAACCAGGGCGCTGACGCTGAAGCTTTCTTT
CATNQGADAEAFF
>-|TRBD1|TRBJ1-1|TRBV5-1
TGCGCCAGCAGCGATGACAGGGGGAACACTGAAGCTTTCTTT
CASSDDRGNTEAFF
>-|TRBD2|TRBJ2-7|TRBV7-2
TGTGCCAGCAGCTCGTCGAGCGGGAAGGGCTACGAGCAGTACTTC
CASSSSSGKGYEQYF
>-|-|TRBJ1-1|TRBV12-3/TRBV12-4
TGTGCCAGCAGACAGGACCCTTTCACTGAAGCTTTCTTT
CASRQDPFTEAFF
>once|-|TRBJ2-3|TRBV12-5
TGTGCTAGTTCCCCTTATACGCAGTATTTT
CASSPYTQYF
>-|-|TRBJ1-2|TRBV19
TGTGCCAGTAGTACTCTGGACAGACCTGGCTACACCTTC
CASSTLDRPGYTF
>-|TRBD2|TRBJ2-3|TRBV27
TGTGCCAGCAGGCTGAGTTGGGCTAGCGGGGCAGATACGCAGTATTTT
CASRLSWASGADTQYF
>-|TRBD1|TRBJ1-6|TRBV7-9
TGTGCCAGCAGTACTACAGGGGGGAATTCACCCCTCCACTTT
CASSTTGGNSPLHF
>-|-|TRBJ1-5|TRBV28
TGTGCCAGCAGACAAACAGGGTTGGGGGAAAATCAGCCCCAGCATTTT
CASRQTGLGENQPQHF